This T cell receptor beta chain was retrieved from a study of T-cell reconstitution after alpha-beta-depleted transplantation in children. Unique molecular identifiers were used to barcode this TCRbeta library. TCRdb passed the PCR reads through MiXCR, listing each CDR3 protein once. In the table there are approximately 230,000 distinct CDR3 sequences, roughly a quarter of which are singletons. This CDR3 comprises 17 residues. The ends lost 1 base at V and 2 bases at J; junction bases unmatched: 6. The germline CDR1 and CDR2 sequences are MGHRA and YSYEKL. This sequence joins TRBV4-1 and TRBJ2-3, with 10 nucleotides matching TRBD2. The sample consisted of PBMCs, taken before TCRalphabeta/CD19-depleted stem cell transplant. The sequence came from a girl aged 2 to 9 with Fanconi anemia, due to receive a stem cell transplant. The CDR3 reads CASSQVPGTSDTDTQYF. CDR3 bases: TGCGCCAGCAGCCAAGTACCCGGGACTAGCGACACAGATACGCAGTATTTT.